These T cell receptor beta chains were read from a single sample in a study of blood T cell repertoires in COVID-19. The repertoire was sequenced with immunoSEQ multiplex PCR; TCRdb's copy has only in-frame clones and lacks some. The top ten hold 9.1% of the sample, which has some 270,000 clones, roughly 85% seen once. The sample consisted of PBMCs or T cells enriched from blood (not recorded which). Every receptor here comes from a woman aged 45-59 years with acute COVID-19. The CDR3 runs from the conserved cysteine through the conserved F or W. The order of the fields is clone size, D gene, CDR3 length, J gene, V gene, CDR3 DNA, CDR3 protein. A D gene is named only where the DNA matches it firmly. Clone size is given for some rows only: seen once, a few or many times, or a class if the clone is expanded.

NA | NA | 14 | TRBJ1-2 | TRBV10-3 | TGTGCCATCAGTGAGTCCTTAGAAGGGGATGGCTACACCTTC | CAISESLEGDGYTF
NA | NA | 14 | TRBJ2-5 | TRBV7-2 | TGTGCCAGCAGCTTAGTCCCCAGCCAAGAGACCCAGTACTTC | CASSLVPSQETQYF
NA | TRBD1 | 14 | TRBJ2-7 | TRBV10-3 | TGTGCCATCAGTGATTGGGACAGGGGCTACGAGCAGTACTTC | CAISDWDRGYEQYF
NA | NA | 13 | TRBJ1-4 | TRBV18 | TGTGCCAGTCACCGGGAGCCTAATGAAAAACTGTTTTTT | CASHREPNEKLFF
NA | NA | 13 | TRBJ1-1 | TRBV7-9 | TGTGCCAGCAGCGTAGCCTCCTTCGCTGAAGCTTTCTTT | CASSVASFAEAFF
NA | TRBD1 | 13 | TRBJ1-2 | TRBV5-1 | TGCGCCAGCGGAATTGGGACAGCCTATGGCTACACCTTC | CASGIGTAYGYTF
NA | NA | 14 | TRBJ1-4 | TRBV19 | TGTGCCAGTAGCTTACAGGGTGAGGGTTGGAAACTGTTTTTT | CASSLQGEGWKLFF
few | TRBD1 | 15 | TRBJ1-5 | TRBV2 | TGTGCCAGCACCTTAGACAGGGGGCGGCGGGAGCCCCAGCATTTT | CASTLDRGRREPQHF
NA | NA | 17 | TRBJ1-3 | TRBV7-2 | TGTGCCAGCAGCAGCTTAGCCTGGAAATCGGGGGGAAACACCATATATTTT | CASSSLAWKSGGNTIYF
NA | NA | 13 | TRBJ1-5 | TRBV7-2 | TGTGCCAGCAGGGGACAAGGTAATCAGCCCCAGCATTTT | CASRGQGNQPQHF
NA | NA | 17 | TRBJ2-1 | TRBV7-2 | TGTGCCAGCAGCCTATACTCGGCCAGGGGGGCCTACAATGAGCAGTTCTTC | CASSLYSARGAYNEQFF
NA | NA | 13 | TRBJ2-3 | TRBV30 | TGTGCCTGGAGTTTTCTAGAAGTCGATACGCAGTATTTT | CAWSFLEVDTQYF
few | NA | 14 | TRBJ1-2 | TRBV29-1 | TGCAGCGTTGATGGGGTGGGAGGGGCGCGCGGCTACACCTTC | CSVDGVGGARGYTF
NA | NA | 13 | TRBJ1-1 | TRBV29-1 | TGCAGCGTTGAGGCAGGGTCTCACACTGAAGCTTTCTTT | CSVEAGSHTEAFF
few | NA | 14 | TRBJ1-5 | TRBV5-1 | TGCGCCAGCAGCGGCGGACAGCCGAATCAGCCCCAGCATTTT | CASSGGQPNQPQHF
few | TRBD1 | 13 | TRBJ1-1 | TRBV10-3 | TGTGCCATCAGAACAGGGGGGAGCACTGAAGCTTTCTTT | CAIRTGGSTEAFF
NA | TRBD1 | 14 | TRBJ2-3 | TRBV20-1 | TGCAGTGCTAGTCTACAGGGGGCAACAGATACGCAGTATTTT | CSASLQGATDTQYF
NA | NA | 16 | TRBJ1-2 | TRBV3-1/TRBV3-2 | TGTGCCAGCAGCCAACTTACTGCAGGGTCTAACTATGGCTACACCTTC | CASSQLTAGSNYGYTF
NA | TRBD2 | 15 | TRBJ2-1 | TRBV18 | TGTGCCAGCTCTTCTTGGACTAGCGGGGGGGATGAGCAGTTCTTC | CASSSWTSGGDEQFF
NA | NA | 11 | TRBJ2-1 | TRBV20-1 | TGCAGTGCTAGATACCGGAATGAGCAGTTCTTC | CSARYRNEQFF
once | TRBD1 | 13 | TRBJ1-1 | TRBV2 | TGTGCCAGCAGTCAGACAGGGGAGGGTTCAGCTTTCTTT | CASSQTGEGSAFF
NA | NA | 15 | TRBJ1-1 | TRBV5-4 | TGTGCCAGCAGCCCGGGAGGCCCCGTGAACACTGAAGCTTTCTTT | CASSPGGPVNTEAFF
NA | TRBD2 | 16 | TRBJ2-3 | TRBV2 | TGTGCCAGCGAGTCAAACGGGGGGATTGACACAGATACGCAGTATTTT | CASESNGGIDTDTQYF
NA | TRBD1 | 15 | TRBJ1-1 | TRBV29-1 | TGCAGCGCTTCTGAAACAGGGGGCGCCAACACTGAAGCTTTCTTT | CSASETGGANTEAFF
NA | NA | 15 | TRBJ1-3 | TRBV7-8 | TGTGCCAGCAGCTTCGCGGCTAACTCTGGAAACACCATATATTTT | CASSFAANSGNTIYF
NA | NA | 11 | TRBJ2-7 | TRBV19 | TGTGCCAGTAGTACTATCTACGAGCAGTACTTC | CASSTIYEQYF
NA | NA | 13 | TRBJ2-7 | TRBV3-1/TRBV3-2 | TGTGCCAGCAGCCAAGTTAACAACTACGAGCAGTACTTC | CASSQVNNYEQYF